This TCR beta chain stems from a study of CD8 T cells in ankylosing spondylitis. This clonotype was picked up many times. The target antigen is unknown. Study results and caveats: Blood from ankylosing spondylitis patients appeared to carry a characteristic roughly 8-variant TCR beta motif. Relatively scarce in peripheral blood, disease-linked clones were CD8+.

MiXCR was run by TCRdb on the 5' RACE reads, yielding one entry per CDR3 protein. The data hold about 460,000 distinct CDR3 sequences, with about 5.2% observed a single time. With 5 bases removed from V and 4 bases from J, the gap between germline ends came to 11 bases. This CDR3 spans 14 amino acids. Germline V lookup: CDR1 MNHEY, CDR2 SVGAGI. The receptor was derived from a male donor with ankylosing spondylitis. The chain joins TRBV6-5 to TRBJ2-2; D call uncertain. The sample was blood, either unsorted or a sorted T cell fraction (not recorded which). The CDR3 region has the DNA TGTGCCAGCAGTAACGGTCCGACCACCGGGGAGCTGTTTTTT. It codes for CASSNGPTTGELFF.